A selection of T cell receptor beta chains follows, all from one sample in a study of blood T cell repertoires in COVID-19. The assay was immunoSEQ multiplex PCR, and TCRdb's table has in-frame clones only and misses some. The repertoire holds approximately 500,000 clones, around nine tenths seen once, with around 7.8% in the top ten. Sequencing input: peripheral blood. The receptors come from a woman in her forties or fifties with COVID-19, enrolled during active disease. The CDR3 runs from the conserved cysteine through the conserved F or W. The D gene is left open where the match is weak. Only part of the rows carry a size: once, few, many, or a class if the clone is expanded.

V: TRBV28
size: once
D: -
J: TRBJ1-1
DNA: TGTGCCAGCAGTTGGCACACTGAAGCTTTCTTT
CDR3: CASSWHTEAFF

V: TRBV5-1
size: -
D: TRBD1
J: TRBJ2-3
DNA: TGCGCCAGCAGCTTGGCCAGGGGGACAGGGGGATGGGTGACAGATACGCAGTATTTT
CDR3: CASSLARGTGGWVTDTQYF

V: TRBV14
size: -
D: TRBD1
J: TRBJ1-1
DNA: TGTGCCAGCAGCCAAAACAGGGGTGAGAACACTGAAGCTTTCTTT
CDR3: CASSQNRGENTEAFF

V: TRBV23-1
size: -
D: -
J: TRBJ2-5
DNA: TGCGCCAGCACCAGAATGGGGGCCCAAGAGACCCAGTACTTC
CDR3: CASTRMGAQETQYF

V: TRBV7-9
size: -
D: -
J: TRBJ1-4
DNA: TGTGCCAGCAGCGCTACAGGGATAAATGAAAAACTGTTTTTT
CDR3: CASSATGINEKLFF

V: TRBV30
size: -
D: TRBD1
J: TRBJ2-6
DNA: TGTGCCTGGGGCCCCCTCCCGGGACAGGCCTCTGGGGCCAACGTCCTGACTTTC
CDR3: CAWGPLPGQASGANVLTF

V: TRBV5-1
size: -
D: TRBD2
J: TRBJ2-2
DNA: TGCGCCAGCAGGAACGGGGGGACGAACACCGGGGAGCTGTTTTTT
CDR3: CASRNGGTNTGELFF

V: TRBV19
size: -
D: -
J: TRBJ1-2
DNA: TGTGCCAGTAGTATGGACAGATACTATGGCTACACCTTC
CDR3: CASSMDRYYGYTF

V: TRBV12-3/TRBV12-4
size: -
D: -
J: TRBJ1-5
DNA: TGTGCCAGCAGTGCCCCCCACAACCAGCCCCAGCATTTT
CDR3: CASSAPHNQPQHF

V: TRBV6-1
size: -
D: TRBD1
J: TRBJ2-1
DNA: TGTGCCAGCAGTGAAGTGGGACAGGGTTACAATGAGCAGTTCTTC
CDR3: CASSEVGQGYNEQFF

V: TRBV5-1
size: -
D: TRBD2
J: TRBJ2-5
DNA: TGCGCCAGCAGCACTACTAGCGATACCATGGAGACCCAGTACTTC
CDR3: CASSTTSDTMETQYF

V: TRBV24-1
size: -
D: -
J: TRBJ1-1
DNA: TGTGCCACCAGTCAGGGTCAGAACACTGAAGCTTTCTTT
CDR3: CATSQGQNTEAFF

V: TRBV7-9
size: -
D: -
J: TRBJ2-4
DNA: TGTGCCAGCGAAAAGACGAGGGCGTGGGTCGACCCGGCCAAAAACATTCAGTACTTC
CDR3: CASEKTRAWVDPAKNIQYF

V: TRBV30
size: -
D: TRBD1
J: TRBJ1-1
DNA: TGTGCCTGGAGTCGCACGACAGGGTCCACTGAAGCTTTCTTT
CDR3: CAWSRTTGSTEAFF

V: TRBV7-9
size: -
D: TRBD2
J: TRBJ2-5
DNA: TGTGCCAGCAGCTCGTCCGCAGGGACTAGCGGGTACCAAGAGACCCAGTACTTC
CDR3: CASSSSAGTSGYQETQYF

V: TRBV7-6
size: -
D: -
J: TRBJ1-3
DNA: TGTGCCAGTTCTCTTAGCTCTGGAAACACCATATATTTT
CDR3: CASSLSSGNTIYF

V: TRBV28
size: few
D: TRBD1
J: TRBJ1-1
DNA: TGTGCCAGCAGTTCAGCGGGGACAGGGAAGGTTGGAGCTTTCTTT
CDR3: CASSSAGTGKVGAFF

V: TRBV19
size: -
D: TRBD1
J: TRBJ1-2
DNA: TGTGCCTCCGGGACAGGGGGATATGGCTACACCTTC
CDR3: CASGTGGYGYTF

V: TRBV15
size: -
D: -
J: TRBJ1-1
DNA: TGTGCCACCAGCAGAGCAACGACAGGTCGCCGCCCCGAAGCTTTCTTT
CDR3: CATSRATTGRRPEAFF

V: TRBV3-1/TRBV3-2
size: -
D: TRBD1
J: TRBJ2-5
DNA: TGTGCCAGCAGCCACGGGACAGGGGTAAAAGAGACCCAGTACTTC
CDR3: CASSHGTGVKETQYF

V: TRBV6-1
size: -
D: -
J: TRBJ1-5
DNA: TGTGCCAGCAGTGAAATGCCCTCGGGGAATCAGCCCCAGCATTTT
CDR3: CASSEMPSGNQPQHF

V: TRBV3-1/TRBV3-2
size: -
D: -
J: TRBJ2-2
DNA: TGTGCCAGCAGCCCCCTAGGTGGGGAGCTGTTTTTT
CDR3: CASSPLGGELFF

V: TRBV10-2
size: -
D: -
J: TRBJ1-1
DNA: TGCGCCAGCAGTGAGGGCGGTGGCACTGAAGCTTTCTTT
CDR3: CASSEGGGTEAFF

V: TRBV23-1
size: -
D: TRBD2
J: TRBJ2-3
DNA: TGCGCCAGCAGTCAACCCATTTCGGGGGGAAAGGCAGATACGCAGTATTTT
CDR3: CASSQPISGGKADTQYF

V: TRBV7-2
size: -
D: -
J: TRBJ1-5
DNA: TGTGCCAGCAGGCAGGGTAACAATCAGCCCCAGCATTTT
CDR3: CASRQGNNQPQHF

V: TRBV30
size: -
D: -
J: TRBJ2-7
DNA: TGTGCCTGGGGTCTCTACGAGCAGTACTTC
CDR3: CAWGLYEQYF

V: TRBV7-3
size: -
D: TRBD2
J: TRBJ2-3
DNA: TGTGCCAGCAGCTATCGCGGGGGGGCGGGCACAGATACGCAGTATTTT
CDR3: CASSYRGGAGTDTQYF

V: TRBV19
size: -
D: TRBD1
J: TRBJ1-1
DNA: TGTGCCAGTACCATACGGACAGGGGACAACTCGGCTGAAGCTTTCTTT
CDR3: CASTIRTGDNSAEAFF

V: TRBV6-5
size: -
D: TRBD1
J: TRBJ1-1
DNA: TGTGCCAGCGGGGATACAGGGGGGAACACTGAAGCTTTCTTT
CDR3: CASGDTGGNTEAFF

V: TRBV2
size: once
D: -
J: TRBJ2-3
DNA: TGTGCCAGCAGTGTGACTATTAACACAGATACGCAGTATTTT
CDR3: CASSVTINTDTQYF